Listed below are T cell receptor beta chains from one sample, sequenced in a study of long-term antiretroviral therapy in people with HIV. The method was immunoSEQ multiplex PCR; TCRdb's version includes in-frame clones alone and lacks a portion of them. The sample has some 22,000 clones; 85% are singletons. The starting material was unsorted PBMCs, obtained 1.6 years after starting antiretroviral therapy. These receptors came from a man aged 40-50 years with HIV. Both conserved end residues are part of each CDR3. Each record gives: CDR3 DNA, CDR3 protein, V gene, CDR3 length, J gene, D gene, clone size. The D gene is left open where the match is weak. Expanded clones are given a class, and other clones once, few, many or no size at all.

DNA: TGTGCCAGCAGCCCCGGACAGGGCAATGAGCAGTACTTC
CDR3: CASSPGQGNEQYF
V: TRBV7-9
length: 13
J: TRBJ2-7
D: TRBD1
size: -

DNA: TGTGCCACCAGCCTTGAAGGGGCGGTAAAACTGTTTTTT
CDR3: CATSLEGAVKLFF
V: TRBV15
length: 13
J: TRBJ1-4
D: -
size: -

DNA: TGTGCCTTAAAGCAGGGCTACGAGCAGTACTTC
CDR3: CALKQGYEQYF
V: TRBV30
length: 11
J: TRBJ2-7
D: -
size: -

DNA: TGCGCCAGCAGCTCCGCCTTAGGGAACGCTGAAGCTTTCTTT
CDR3: CASSSALGNAEAFF
V: TRBV5-1
length: 14
J: TRBJ1-1
D: -
size: -

DNA: TGTGCCAGCAGCGTGGGGCAGGCCGGGGAGCTGTTTTTT
CDR3: CASSVGQAGELFF
V: TRBV9
length: 13
J: TRBJ2-2
D: -
size: -

DNA: TGCGCCAGCAGTAAGGGGGAGTCTATCTACGAGCAGTACTTC
CDR3: CASSKGESIYEQYF
V: TRBV5-1
length: 14
J: TRBJ2-7
D: -
size: -

DNA: TGTGCCAGCAGCCGGATAGGTTCAGATACGCAGTATTTT
CDR3: CASSRIGSDTQYF
V: TRBV6-5
length: 13
J: TRBJ2-3
D: -
size: -

DNA: TGTGCCAGCAGTGAATTAGTCTCCAGCTCCTACGAGCAGTACTTC
CDR3: CASSELVSSSYEQYF
V: TRBV6-1
length: 15
J: TRBJ2-7
D: -
size: -

DNA: TGTGCCAGCAGCCGGCAGGGGGATACGCAGTATTTT
CDR3: CASSRQGDTQYF
V: TRBV11-2
length: 12
J: TRBJ2-3
D: -
size: few

DNA: TGTGCCAGCAGCTTATCTAGGAGGGTCACTGAAGCTTTCTTT
CDR3: CASSLSRRVTEAFF
V: TRBV7-2
length: 14
J: TRBJ1-1
D: -
size: -

DNA: TGTGCCAGCAGTCGGGGACTAGCGGGCGTACAAGAGACCCAGTACTTC
CDR3: CASSRGLAGVQETQYF
V: TRBV7-9
length: 16
J: TRBJ2-5
D: TRBD2
size: -